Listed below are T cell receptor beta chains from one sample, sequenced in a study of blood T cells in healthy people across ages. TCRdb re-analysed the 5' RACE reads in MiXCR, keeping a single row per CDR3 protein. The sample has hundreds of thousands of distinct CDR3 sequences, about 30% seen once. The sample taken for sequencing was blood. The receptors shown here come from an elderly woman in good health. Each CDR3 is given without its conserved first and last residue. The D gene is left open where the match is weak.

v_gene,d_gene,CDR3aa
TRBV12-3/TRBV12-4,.,ASSLAVTADAQY
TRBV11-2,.,ASSLENSPNSPLH
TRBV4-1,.,ASSPRQVTSTDTQY
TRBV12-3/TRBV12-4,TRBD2,ASSYPLISGGPSEQF
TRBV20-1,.,SAPHPREETQY
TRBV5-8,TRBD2,ASSWPGGTSGFSSYEQY
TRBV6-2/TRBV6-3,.,ASRVMQAGRGEAF
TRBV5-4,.,ASSLDAGPNSPLH
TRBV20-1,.,SARDARVYTEAF
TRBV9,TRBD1,ASSPRTGTGETQY
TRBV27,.,ASSQTGKLYGYT
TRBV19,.,ASSLMSFNQPQH
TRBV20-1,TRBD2,SAPYGGAAGELF
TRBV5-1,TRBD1,ASSLDRGPTYEQY
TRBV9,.,ASSAGPSSYEQY
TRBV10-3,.,AIKPQNTEAF
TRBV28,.,ASTFWGASYEQY
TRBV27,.,ASSFSQENTEAF